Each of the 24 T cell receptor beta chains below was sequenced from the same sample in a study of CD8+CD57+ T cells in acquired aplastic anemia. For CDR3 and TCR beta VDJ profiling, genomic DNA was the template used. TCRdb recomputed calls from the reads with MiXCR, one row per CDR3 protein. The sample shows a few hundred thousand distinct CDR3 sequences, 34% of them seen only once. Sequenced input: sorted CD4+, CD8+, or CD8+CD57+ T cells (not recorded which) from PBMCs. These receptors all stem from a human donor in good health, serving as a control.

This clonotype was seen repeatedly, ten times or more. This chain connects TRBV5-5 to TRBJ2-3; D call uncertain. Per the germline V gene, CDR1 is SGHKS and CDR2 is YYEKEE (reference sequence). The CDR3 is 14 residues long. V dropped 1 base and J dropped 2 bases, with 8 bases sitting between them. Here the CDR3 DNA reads TGTGCCAGCAGCTTGATGGCCCTCACAGATACGCAGTATTTT. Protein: CASSLMALTDTQYF.

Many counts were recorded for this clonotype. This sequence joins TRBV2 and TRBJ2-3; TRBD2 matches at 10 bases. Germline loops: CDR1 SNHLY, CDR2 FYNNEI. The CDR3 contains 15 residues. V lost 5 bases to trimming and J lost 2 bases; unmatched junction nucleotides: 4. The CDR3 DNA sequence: TGTGCCAGCAGTCCTAGCGGGAGACACACAGATACGCAGTATTTT. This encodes CASSPSGRHTDTQYF.

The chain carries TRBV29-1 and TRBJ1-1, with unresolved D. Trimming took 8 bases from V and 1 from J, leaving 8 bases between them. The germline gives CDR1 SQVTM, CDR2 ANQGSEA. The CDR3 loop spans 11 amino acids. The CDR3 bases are TGCAGCAGAGATCCGAACACTGAAGCTTTCTTT. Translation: CSRDPNTEAFF. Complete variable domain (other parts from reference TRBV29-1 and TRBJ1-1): SAVISQKPSRDICQRGTSLTIQCQVDSQVTMMFWYRQQPGQSLTLIATANQGSEATYESGFVIDKFPISRPNLTFSTLTVSNMSPEDSSIYLCSRDPNTEAFFGQGTRLTVV.

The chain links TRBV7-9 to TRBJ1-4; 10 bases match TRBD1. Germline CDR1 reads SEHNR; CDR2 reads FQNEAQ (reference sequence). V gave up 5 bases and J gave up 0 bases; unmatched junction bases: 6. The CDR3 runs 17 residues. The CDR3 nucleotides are TGTGCCAGCAGCCTCGGACAGGGGGTTACAACTAATGAAAAACTGTTTTTT. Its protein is CASSLGQGVTTNEKLFF.

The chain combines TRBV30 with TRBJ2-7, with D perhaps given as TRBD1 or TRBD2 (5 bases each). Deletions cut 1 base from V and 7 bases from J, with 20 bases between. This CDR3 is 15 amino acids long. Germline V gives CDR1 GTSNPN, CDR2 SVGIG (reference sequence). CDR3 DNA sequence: TGTGCCTGGAGTGCCGGGACGGAACCCCTTCGGGAGCAGTACTTC. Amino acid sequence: CAWSAGTEPLREQYF.

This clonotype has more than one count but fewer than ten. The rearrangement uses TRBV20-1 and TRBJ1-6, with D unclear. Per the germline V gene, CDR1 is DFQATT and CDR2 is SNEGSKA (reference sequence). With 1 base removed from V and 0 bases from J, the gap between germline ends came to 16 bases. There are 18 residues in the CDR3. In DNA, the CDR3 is TGCAGTGCTAGAGTTCTTGCAAGCAGCAGCTCCTATAATTCACCCCTCCACTTT. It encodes CSARVLASSSSYNSPLHF.

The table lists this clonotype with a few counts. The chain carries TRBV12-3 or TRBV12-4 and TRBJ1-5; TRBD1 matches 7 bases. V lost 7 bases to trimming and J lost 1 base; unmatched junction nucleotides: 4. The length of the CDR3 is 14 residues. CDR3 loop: CASTQGQSNQPQHF. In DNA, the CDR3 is TGTGCCAGCACACAGGGACAGAGCAATCAGCCCCAGCATTTT.

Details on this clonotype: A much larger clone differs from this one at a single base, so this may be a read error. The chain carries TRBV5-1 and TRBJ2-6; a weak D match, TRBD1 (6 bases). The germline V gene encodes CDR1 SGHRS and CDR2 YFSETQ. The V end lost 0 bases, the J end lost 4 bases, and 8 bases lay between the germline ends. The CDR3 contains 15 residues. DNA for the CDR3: TGCGCCAGCAGCTTGGGACAGGTGGGGGCCAACGTCCTGACTTTC. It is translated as CASSLGQVGANVLTF.

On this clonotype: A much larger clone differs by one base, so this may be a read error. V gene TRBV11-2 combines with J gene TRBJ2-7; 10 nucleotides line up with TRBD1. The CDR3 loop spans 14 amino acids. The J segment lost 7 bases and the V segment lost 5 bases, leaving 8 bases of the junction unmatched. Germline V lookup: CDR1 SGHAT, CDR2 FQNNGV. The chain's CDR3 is CASSTRQGAWEQYF. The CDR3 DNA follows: TGTGCCAGCAGCACTCGACAGGGGGCTTGGGAGCAGTACTTC. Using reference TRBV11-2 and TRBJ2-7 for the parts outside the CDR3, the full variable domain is EAGVAQSPRYKIIEKRQSVAFWCNPISGHATLYWYQQILGQGPKLLIQFQNNGVVDDSQLPKDRFSAERLKGVDSTLKIQPAKLEDSAVYLCASSTRQGAWEQYFGPGTRLTVT.

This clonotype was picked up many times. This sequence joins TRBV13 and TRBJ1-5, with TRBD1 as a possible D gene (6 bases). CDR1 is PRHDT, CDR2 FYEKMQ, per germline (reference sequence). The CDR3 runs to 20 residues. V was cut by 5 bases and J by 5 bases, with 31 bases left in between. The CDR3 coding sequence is TGTGCCAGCAGCCCTCCATTGGGGGGACACCCATATAGCATCGATCAGCCCCAGCATTTT. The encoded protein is CASSPPLGGHPYSIDQPQHF. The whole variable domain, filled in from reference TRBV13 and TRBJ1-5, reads AAGVIQSPRHLIKEKRETATLKCYPIPRHDTVYWYQQGPGQDPQFLISFYEKMQSDKGSIPDRFSAQQFSDYHSELNMSSLELGDSALYFCASSPPLGGHPYSIDQPQHFGDGTRLSIL.

The CDR3 bases are TGTGCCAGCAGCCGAGGACTAGTGGGTAAGACCCAGTACTTC. It encodes CASSRGLVGKTQYF. The rearrangement links TRBV3-1 to TRBJ2-5; the match to TRBD2 covers 7 bases. CDR3 size: 14 residues. Germline CDR1 is LGHDT and CDR2 is YNNKEL (reference sequence). Trimming took 4 bases from V and 6 from J; bases not matched to a gene: 8.

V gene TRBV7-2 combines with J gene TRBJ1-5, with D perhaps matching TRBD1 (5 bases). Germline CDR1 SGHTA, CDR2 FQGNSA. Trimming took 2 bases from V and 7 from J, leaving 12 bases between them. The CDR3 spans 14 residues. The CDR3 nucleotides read TGTGCCAGCAGCTTATCGCAGGGTGGACAGCCCCAGCATTTT. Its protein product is CASSLSQGGQPQHF.

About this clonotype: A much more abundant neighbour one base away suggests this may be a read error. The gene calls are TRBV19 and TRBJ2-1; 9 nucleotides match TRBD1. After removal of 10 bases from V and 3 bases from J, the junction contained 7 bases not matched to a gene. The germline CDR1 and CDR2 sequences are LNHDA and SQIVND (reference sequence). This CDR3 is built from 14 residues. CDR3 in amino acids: CATSRDRVYNEQFF. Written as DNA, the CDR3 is TGTGCCACCAGCCGGGACAGGGTCTACAATGAGCAGTTCTTC.

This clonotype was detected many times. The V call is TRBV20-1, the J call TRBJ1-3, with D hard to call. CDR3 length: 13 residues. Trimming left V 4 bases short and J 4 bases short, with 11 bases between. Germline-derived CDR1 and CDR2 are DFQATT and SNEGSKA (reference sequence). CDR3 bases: TGCAGTGCTACCGACGGCCTCGGAAACACCATATATTTT. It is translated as CSATDGLGNTIYF.

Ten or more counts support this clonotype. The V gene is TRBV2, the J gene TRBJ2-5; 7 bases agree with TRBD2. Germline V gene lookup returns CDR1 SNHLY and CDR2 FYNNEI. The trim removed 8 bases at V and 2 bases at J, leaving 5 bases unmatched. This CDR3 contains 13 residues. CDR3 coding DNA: TGTGCCAGCCGCCGGGACTATCAAGAGACCCAGTACTTC. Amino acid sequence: CASRRDYQETQYF.

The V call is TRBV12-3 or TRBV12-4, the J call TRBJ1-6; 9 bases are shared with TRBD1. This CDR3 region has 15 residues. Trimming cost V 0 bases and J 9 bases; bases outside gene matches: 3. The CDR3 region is CASSLAGTGLSPLHF. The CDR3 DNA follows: TGTGCCAGCAGTTTAGCCGGGACAGGGCTTTCACCCCTCCACTTT.

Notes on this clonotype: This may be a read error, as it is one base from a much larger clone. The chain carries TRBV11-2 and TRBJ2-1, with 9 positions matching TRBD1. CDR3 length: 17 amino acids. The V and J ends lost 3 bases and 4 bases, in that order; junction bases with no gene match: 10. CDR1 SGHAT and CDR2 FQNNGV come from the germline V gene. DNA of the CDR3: TGTGCCAGCAGCTTCCGCTCGGACAGGGGAAAGTACAATGAGCAGTTCTTC. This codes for CASSFRSDRGKYNEQFF.

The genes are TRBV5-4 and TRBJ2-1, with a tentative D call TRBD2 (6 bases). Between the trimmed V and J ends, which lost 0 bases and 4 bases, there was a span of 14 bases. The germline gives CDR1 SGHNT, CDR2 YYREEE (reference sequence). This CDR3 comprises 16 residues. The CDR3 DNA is TGTGCCAGCAGCTTGGCCGAGACTAGATCTTACAATGAGCAGTTCTTC. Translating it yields CASSLAETRSYNEQFF.

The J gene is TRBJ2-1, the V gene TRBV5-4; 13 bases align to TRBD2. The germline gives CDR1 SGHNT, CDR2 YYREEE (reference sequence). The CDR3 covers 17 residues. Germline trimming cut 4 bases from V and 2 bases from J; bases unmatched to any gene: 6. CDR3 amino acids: CASSDPTSGGTYNEQFF. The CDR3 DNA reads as TGTGCCAGCAGCGACCCGACTAGCGGGGGGACCTACAATGAGCAGTTCTTC.

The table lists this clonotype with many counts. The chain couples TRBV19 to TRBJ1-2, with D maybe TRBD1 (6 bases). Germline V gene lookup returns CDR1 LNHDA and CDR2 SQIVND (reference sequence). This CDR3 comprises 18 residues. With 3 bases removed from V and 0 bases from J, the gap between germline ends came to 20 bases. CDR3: CASSIWSGAHEANYGYTF. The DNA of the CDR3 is TGTGCCAGTAGTATTTGGTCAGGGGCTCACGAAGCTAACTATGGCTACACCTTC.

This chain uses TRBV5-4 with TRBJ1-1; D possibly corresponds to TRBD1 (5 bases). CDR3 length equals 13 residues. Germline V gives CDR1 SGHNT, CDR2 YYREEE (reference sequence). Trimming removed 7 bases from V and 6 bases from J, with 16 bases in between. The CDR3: CASRVWGLAEAFF. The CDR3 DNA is TGTGCCAGCCGGGTGTGGGGGTTGGCTGAAGCTTTCTTT. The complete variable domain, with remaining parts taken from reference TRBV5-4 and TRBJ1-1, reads ETGVTQSPTHLIKTRGQQVTLRCSSQSGHNTVSWYQQALGQGPQFIFQYYREEENGRGNFPPRFSGLQFPNYSSELNVNALELDDSALYLCASRVWGLAEAFFGQGTRLTVV.

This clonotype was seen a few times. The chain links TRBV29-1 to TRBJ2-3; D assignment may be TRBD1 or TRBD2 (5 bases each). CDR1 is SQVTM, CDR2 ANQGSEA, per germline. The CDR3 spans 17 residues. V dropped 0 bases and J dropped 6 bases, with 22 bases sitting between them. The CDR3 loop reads CSVEDGFSGKWGDTQYF. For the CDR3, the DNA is TGCAGCGTTGAAGATGGTTTTAGTGGGAAATGGGGGGATACGCAGTATTTT.

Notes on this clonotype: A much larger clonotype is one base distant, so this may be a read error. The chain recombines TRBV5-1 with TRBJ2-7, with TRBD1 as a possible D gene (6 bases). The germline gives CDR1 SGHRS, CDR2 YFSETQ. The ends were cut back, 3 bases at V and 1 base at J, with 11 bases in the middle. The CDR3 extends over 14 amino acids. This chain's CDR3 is CASSSFQGSYEQYF. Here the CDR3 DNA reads TGCGCCAGCAGCTCGTTTCAGGGGTCCTACGAGCAGTACTTC.

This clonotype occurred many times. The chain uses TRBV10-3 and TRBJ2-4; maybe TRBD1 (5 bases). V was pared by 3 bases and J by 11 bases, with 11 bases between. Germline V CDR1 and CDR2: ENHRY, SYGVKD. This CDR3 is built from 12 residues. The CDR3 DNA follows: TGTGCCATCAGTGACCCAGGGAAATTTCAGTACTTC. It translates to CAISDPGKFQYF.